The clone carrying this TCR beta chain was observed a handful of times. Its antigen is undetermined. The V gene's germline CDR1 is SGHTA and CDR2 FQGNSA. V was shortened by 2 bases and J by 2 bases, with 15 bases between the two germline ends. The CDR3 runs 16 residues. The data derive from a study of T cells after yellow fever vaccination. Template-switching 5'RACE yielded the TCR cDNA; a universal primer site and UMIs were added in the process. Each CDR3 protein gets one entry after TCRdb re-called the 5' RACE reads with MiXCR. The table has approximately 250,000 distinct CDR3 sequences, around 4.9% seen once; the top ten hold 2.5% to 4%. Overall study results and limits: Reappearing after the booster were most of the clones from primary vaccination (around 96% CD4, around 90% CD8). Secondary responses were weaker yet peaked faster, day 5 versus 15.

This chain connects TRBV7-2 to TRBJ1-2; no reliable D call. Sequenced material: CD4+ T cells sorted from PBMCs, taken on the day of the yellow fever booster vaccination. This clonotype was obtained from a man aged 18 to 29 who received the YFV17D yellow fever vaccine. This CDR3 is CASSLPGISPNYGYTF. The CDR3 bases are TGTGCCAGCAGCTTACCGGGAATCTCCCCAAACTATGGCTACACCTTC.